This is a list of T cell receptor beta chains from one sample in a study of T cell repertoires in cytomegalovirus infection. One entry per CDR3 protein results from TCRdb running MiXCR on the reads. The data show around 630,000 distinct CDR3 sequences, 24% seen once. The sample comprised CD8+ T cells from PBMCs. These receptors originate from a human donor in good health (CMV status not recorded). Some clones in this sample may be carry-over from other donors' samples. CDR3s include the opening cysteine and the closing phenylalanine or tryptophan. D genes are given only for firm matches. Size is omitted from some rows. Given values are once, few, many or a class for expanded clones.

CDR3 length,clone size,V gene,J gene,D gene,CDR3 protein,CDR3 DNA
16,NA,TRBV7-6,TRBJ2-1,NA,CANSFHRERGSDKQFF,TGTGCCAACAGCTTTCACAGGGAGAGGGGCTCCGATAAGCAGTTCTTC
13,NA,TRBV29-1,TRBJ1-1,NA,CSLRDGDYTEAFF,TGCAGCTTAAGGGATGGGGATTACACTGAAGCTTTCTTT
15,few,TRBV12-3/TRBV12-4,TRBJ2-5,NA,CASSPVYGSSETQYF,TGTGCCAGCAGCCCTGTCTATGGGAGTTCGGAGACCCAGTACTTC
14,many,TRBV7-8,TRBJ2-5,NA,CASSLAKYQETQYF,TGTGCCAGCAGCTTGGCAAAGTACCAAGAGACCCAGTACTTC
14,few,TRBV29-1,TRBJ2-2,TRBD1,CSVVVQGAPGELFF,TGCAGCGTTGTCGTCCAGGGGGCGCCCGGGGAGCTGTTTTTT
17,few,TRBV6-5,TRBJ1-6,TRBD1,CASSYSADRNYNSPLHF,TGTGCCAGCAGTTACTCAGCGGACAGGAACTATAATTCACCCCTCCACTTT
16,NA,TRBV27,TRBJ2-2,NA,CASSLYYGVNTGELFF,TGTGCCAGCAGTTTATATTACGGCGTGAACACCGGGGAGCTGTTTTTT
14,many,TRBV7-9,TRBJ1-4,NA,CASSLSDNFEKLFF,TGTGCCAGCAGCTTAAGCGACAACTTTGAAAAACTGTTTTTT
12,NA,TRBV29-1,TRBJ1-1,NA,CSVNGDIGEAFF,TGCAGCGTTAATGGGGACATCGGCGAAGCTTTCTTT
15,many,TRBV12-3/TRBV12-4,TRBJ2-1,NA,CASSLLGGSSPSLFF,TGTGCCAGCAGTTTACTGGGGGGCTCCTCACCTTCTCTGTTCTTC
11,many,TRBV7-9,TRBJ2-1,NA,CASRQTFEQFF,TGTGCCAGCAGACAAACCTTCGAGCAGTTCTTC
14,many,TRBV6-6,TRBJ1-5,TRBD1,CASRPTGGNQPQHF,TGTGCCAGCAGACCAACAGGGGGTAATCAGCCCCAGCATTTT
12,many,TRBV6-2/TRBV6-3,TRBJ1-2,NA,CASSSDFIGYTF,TGTGCCAGCAGTTCGGACTTTATTGGCTACACCTTC
11,few,TRBV29-1,TRBJ1-2,NA,CSVRTRDGYTF,TGCAGCGTCCGGACGAGGGATGGCTACACCTTC
15,few,TRBV4-1,TRBJ1-2,TRBD1,CASSQPGQGSYGYTF,TGCGCCAGCAGCCAGCCCGGACAGGGGAGCTATGGCTACACCTTC
13,few,TRBV6-5,TRBJ1-5,NA,CATSRGAWQPQHF,TGTGCCACCAGCCGGGGGGCTTGGCAGCCCCAGCATTTT
16,many,TRBV10-3,TRBJ1-5,TRBD1,CAISEEGQGEGQPQHF,TGTGCCATCAGTGAGGAGGGACAGGGGGAAGGACAGCCCCAGCATTTT
15,NA,TRBV25-1,TRBJ1-2,TRBD1,CASSASRTGDYGYTF,TGTGCCAGCAGTGCCTCCCGGACAGGGGACTATGGCTACACCTTC
16,many,TRBV6-2/TRBV6-3,TRBJ2-1,TRBD1,CASSYWDSFSYNEQFF,TGTGCCAGCAGTTACTGGGACAGCTTCTCCTACAATGAGCAGTTCTTC
14,few,TRBV20-1,TRBJ2-5,NA,CSARPPGAGETQYF,TGCAGTGCGAGACCCCCAGGGGCTGGGGAGACCCAGTACTTC
14,few,TRBV7-9,TRBJ1-3,NA,CASSPPVLGNTIYF,TGTGCCAGCAGCCCTCCGGTCCTTGGGAACACCATATATTTT
15,many,TRBV7-2,TRBJ2-7,NA,CASSAYRFPSYEQYF,TGTGCCAGCAGCGCCTACAGGTTCCCCTCCTACGAGCAGTACTTC
19,few,TRBV7-6,TRBJ2-1,TRBD2,CASSRFTSGDPSLKNEQFF,TGTGCCAGCAGCCGATTCACTAGCGGGGATCCGAGCTTAAAGAATGAGCAGTTCTTC
14,many,TRBV6-6,TRBJ2-5,TRBD2,CASSYGGGRETQYF,TGTGCCAGCAGTTACGGGGGGGGTCGAGAGACCCAGTACTTC
14,few,TRBV7-9,TRBJ1-2,TRBD1,CASSSRTGRYGYTF,TGTGCCAGCAGCTCGAGGACAGGGCGCTATGGCTACACCTTC
11,few,TRBV19,TRBJ2-1,NA,CASSMKDEQFF,TGTGCCAGTAGTATGAAGGATGAGCAGTTCTTC
16,few,TRBV6-6,TRBJ2-2,NA,CASSGNQGPNTGELFF,TGTGCCAGCAGTGGGAATCAGGGCCCGAACACCGGGGAGCTGTTTTTT
15,many,TRBV7-9,TRBJ2-1,NA,CASSLVGGEYNEQFF,TGTGCCAGCAGCTTAGTCGGGGGAGAATACAATGAGCAGTTCTTC